This entry concerns a single T cell receptor (beta chain). Antigen: not known. Here immunoSEQ multiplex PCR was the method, and the copy in TCRdb shows in-frame clones only, minus some. Of 150,000 or so clones listed, 75% to 85% are singletons. These data belong to a study of cytotoxic CD8 clonotypes in ibrutinib-treated CLL. On the study more broadly: By median around 70 months, approximately twelve had progressed and around 14 stayed remitted; responses had been 2 complete and about 24 partial.

The study, taken as a whole, reports: Before falling back toward baseline at progression, clonality had risen at the time of ibrutinib response. Sampling times, which were not matched between the groups, differed between sustained-remission patients and progressing patients. Baseline clonality, higher than in age-matched healthy donors, tracked circulating CD8+ T-cell counts.

V lost 6 bases, J lost 0 bases, and 12 bases lay in between. This CDR3 spans 14 amino acids. Germline-derived CDR1 and CDR2 are LNHNV and YYDKDF (reference sequence). The input for sequencing was PBMCs, taken after 36 months of ibrutinib treatment. The chain couples TRBV15 to TRBJ2-7, with D unresolved. This receptor was obtained from a human donor with chronic lymphocytic leukemia. In nucleotides, the CDR3 is TGTGCCACCAGGTTTCGAGAGAGCTCCTACGAGCAGTACTTC. Translated: CATRFRESSYEQYF.